Following are 24 T cell receptor beta chains from one sample sequenced in a study of molecular identifiers for immune sequencing clone quantification. TCRdb recomputed calls from the PCR reads with MiXCR, one row per CDR3 protein. Of 490,000 or so distinct CDR3 sequences in the sample, around a fifth were seen once. Sequencing used naive CD8+ T cells from blood, with Jurkat cell RNA spiked in. Subset described: FACS-sorted CD8+CD4-CCR7+CD45RA+ naive T cells. The source is a human donor in good health. Some libraries in this study had Jurkat cell RNA spiked in.

This clonotype was detected ten times or more. The V call is TRBV12-3 or TRBV12-4, the J call TRBJ2-3; 11 bases match TRBD2. The CDR3 has 17 residues. Trimming removed 5 bases from V and 3 bases from J; junction bases left unmatched: 10. DNA for the CDR3: TGTGCCAGCAGTCCGTGGAGGCTAGCGGGAGGAACAGATACGCAGTATTTT. This translates into CASSPWRLAGGTDTQYF.

The chain recombines TRBV28 with TRBJ2-7; the match to TRBD2 covers 9 bases. The germline CDR1 and CDR2 sequences are MDHEN and SYDVKM. V dropped 6 bases and J dropped 3; count of bases not matched to a gene: 9. The CDR3 contains 15 residues. CDR3 nucleotide sequence: TGTGCCAGCAGCCTAGTCCTAGCGGGAAACTACGAGCAGTACTTC. Its translation: CASSLVLAGNYEQYF.

Comment on this clonotype: This may be a read error, as it is one base from a much larger clone. The chain combines TRBV7-2 with TRBJ1-6; tentative D call: TRBD1 (5 bases). CDR3 size: 18 residues. CDR1 and CDR2 (germline): SGHTA, FQGNSA. V lost 0 bases and J lost 10, with 22 bases in between. In nucleotides, the CDR3 is TGTGCCAGCAGCTTAGCGGAGTGGTCCAGGGATCATACCTCACCCCTCCACTTT. Its protein product is CASSLAEWSRDHTSPLHF.

The gene calls are TRBV28 and TRBJ1-5; 10 bases map to TRBD1. The V and J ends lost 5 bases and 5 bases, in that order; junction bases with no gene match: 6. From germline, CDR1 is MDHEN and CDR2 SYDVKM. CDR3 length: 15 residues. This chain's CDR3 is CASSAGTGVDQPQHF. CDR3 nucleotide sequence: TGTGCCAGCAGTGCCGGGACAGGGGTCGATCAGCCCCAGCATTTT.

The V and J genes are TRBV15 and TRBJ2-7; D call uncertain. The CDR3 spans 12 residues. The ends were cut back, 3 bases at V and 6 bases at J, with 9 bases in the middle. Germline loops: CDR1 LNHNV, CDR2 YYDKDF (reference sequence). The CDR3: CATSSGPSEQYF. CDR3 bases: TGTGCCACCAGCAGTGGTCCGTCCGAGCAGTACTTC. Looking up the rest from reference TRBV15 and TRBJ2-7 gives the full variable domain: DAMVIQNPRYQVTQFGKPVTLSCSQTLNHNVMYWYQQKSSQAPKLLFHYYDKDFNNEADTPDNFQSRRPNTSFCFLDIRSPGLGDTAMYLCATSSGPSEQYFGPGTRLTVT.

As concerns this clonotype: A much larger clone lies one base from this, so it may be a read error. A read error is likely, as this CDR3 ends without the conserved phenylalanine or tryptophan. This chain uses TRBV7-9 with TRBJ2-1; 10 positions match TRBD2. Germline CDR1 and CDR2: SEHNR and FQNEAQ (reference sequence). V lost 5 bases, J lost 8 bases, and 12 bases stayed unmatched. The CDR3 has 16 amino acids. This CDR3 reads CASSPKEGLAIDEQFS. The CDR3 nucleotides are TGTGCCAGCAGCCCCAAGGAGGGACTAGCGATCGATGAGCAGTTCTCC.

This clonotype was counted a single time. Compared with germline, one end of the junction differs, possibly owing to a read error. V and J are TRBV5-5 and TRBJ2-7, with D possibly TRBD1 on 6 matching bases. This CDR3 has 14 residues. CDR1 and CDR2 from the germline V gene are SGHKS and YYEKEE (reference sequence). Here the CDR3 DNA reads TGTGCCAGCAGCGTGACAGGCGGAGTCTACGAGCAGCACTTC. Translated: CASSVTGGVYEQHF.

This clonotype came up a few times. V gene TRBV23-1 combines with J gene TRBJ1-1; 8 bases map to TRBD1. TRBV23-1 has ORF status, its function being uncertain. The CDR3 is 16 residues long. V gave up 4 bases and J gave up 1 base; unmatched junction bases: 8. The CDR3: CASSPRRGQANTEAFF. In DNA, the CDR3 is TGCGCCAGCAGTCCAAGACGGGGACAGGCGAACACTGAAGCTTTCTTT.

As concerns this clonotype: This clone may be a read error of a much larger clone one base away. The chain has TRBV6-5 and TRBJ2-3; TRBD2 matches 8 bases. The V gene's germline CDR1 is MNHEY and CDR2 SVGAGI. The CDR3 runs to 15 residues. V shed 8 bases, J shed 4 bases, and the junction held 11 bases outside the gene matches. CDR3 residues: CASGAGTSLPDTQYF. The CDR3 bases are TGTGCCAGCGGTGCCGGGACTAGTTTACCAGATACGCAGTATTTT.

Turning to this clonotype: A much more abundant neighbour one base away suggests this may be a read error. The rearrangement uses TRBV7-6 and TRBJ2-7; a weak D match, TRBD1 (6 bases). The V end lost 5 bases, the J end lost 2 bases, and 10 bases lay between the germline ends. CDR3 length: 13 amino acids. Germline-derived CDR1 and CDR2 are SGHVS and FNYEAQ. The CDR3 DNA reads TGTGCCAGCAGCCCAGGGGACCCCTACGAGCAGTACTTC. Translation gives CASSPGDPYEQYF.

There are many counts of this clonotype. The J gene is TRBJ1-5, the V gene TRBV4-1; D perhaps matches TRBD1 (5 bases). Germline assignment: CDR1 MGHRA and CDR2 YSYEKL. The CDR3 runs to 13 residues. V was pared by 3 bases and J by 7 bases, with 10 bases between. The CDR3 bases are TGCGCCAGCAGCCAGACAGAAGTCCAGCCCCAGCATTTT. Its protein is CASSQTEVQPQHF.

The chain joins TRBV12-5 to TRBJ2-3; a possible D gene is TRBD1 (6 bases). The germline CDR1 and CDR2 sequences are LGHNT and FRNRAP. The V and J ends lost 3 bases and 0 bases respectively, with 25 bases between them. This CDR3 spans 20 amino acids. CDR3 protein: CASGFSLAGDLLPSTDTQYF. As DNA, the CDR3 is TGTGCTAGTGGTTTCTCCCTAGCAGGGGACCTACTGCCTAGCACAGATACGCAGTATTTT.

This clonotype was seen a few times. The rearrangement joins TRBV4-3 to TRBJ2-7; 10 bases line up with TRBD2. CDR1 LGHNA and CDR2 YSLEER come from the germline V gene. Trimming took 5 bases from V and 1 from J; bases not matched to a gene: 8. The CDR3 runs 16 residues. This CDR3 is CASSARWTSGSYEQYF. The CDR3 DNA is TGCGCCAGCAGCGCACGTTGGACTAGCGGATCCTACGAGCAGTACTTC.

This clonotype was seen more than once but under ten times. The chain uses TRBV6-6 and TRBJ2-2, with 11 nucleotides matching TRBD2. Germline assignment: CDR1 MNHNY and CDR2 SVGAGI (reference sequence). The CDR3 covers 17 residues. V dropped 0 bases and J dropped 2; count of bases not matched to a gene: 2. The CDR3 DNA reads TGTGCCAGCAGTTACTCTGGGACTAGCGGAAACACCGGGGAGCTGTTTTTT. This encodes CASSYSGTSGNTGELFF.

This rearrangement joins TRBV19 to TRBJ2-7; 8 nucleotides agree with TRBD1. There are 16 residues in the CDR3. Germline V CDR1 and CDR2: LNHDA, SQIVND (reference sequence). Losses at the gene ends were 0 bases for V and 4 bases for J; bases not matched to a gene: 8. CDR3 protein: CASSIDHRGLVYEQYF. The DNA for the CDR3 is TGTGCCAGTAGTATAGACCACAGGGGGTTAGTATACGAGCAGTACTTC.

In this sample, this clonotype turned up many times. The rearrangement links TRBV20-1 to TRBJ2-5, with 9 positions matching TRBD2. The CDR3 runs to 15 residues. Germline V gene lookup returns CDR1 DFQATT and CDR2 SNEGSKA (reference sequence). V was clipped by 0 bases and J by 5 bases; unmatched bases: 7. The CDR3 loop reads CSARDWREGRETQYF. The CDR3 DNA sequence: TGCAGTGCTAGAGATTGGCGGGAGGGCCGCGAGACCCAGTACTTC.

This clonotype was observed many times. The rearrangement links TRBV20-1 to TRBJ2-7, with 7 bases identical to TRBD2. This CDR3 has 15 residues. Germline-derived CDR1 and CDR2 are DFQATT and SNEGSKA (reference sequence). V was clipped by 5 bases and J by 0 bases; unmatched bases: 10. The CDR3 region is CSAREVGRASYEQYF. In DNA, the CDR3 is TGCAGTGCTCGGGAAGTGGGGAGGGCCTCCTACGAGCAGTACTTC.

The sample holds many counts of this clonotype. This chain links TRBV12-3 or TRBV12-4 with TRBJ2-3; TRBD2 aligns across 9 bases. The V gene end was trimmed by 6 bases and the J gene end by 0 bases; junction bases not matched to a gene: 7. This CDR3 spans 16 amino acids. This CDR3 reads CASRRSGGFSTDTQYF. The CDR3 nucleotides read TGTGCCAGCAGGCGTAGCGGGGGCTTTAGCACAGATACGCAGTATTTT.

The sample holds many counts of this clonotype. The chain carries TRBV29-1 and TRBJ2-5, with D perhaps matching TRBD1 or TRBD2 (5 bases each). The CDR3 extends over 15 amino acids. Germline-derived CDR1 and CDR2 are SQVTM and ANQGSEA. V lost 3 bases to trimming and J lost 2 bases, with 16 bases between them. This CDR3 is CSVDPPGLSQETQYF. CDR3 nucleotide sequence: TGCAGCGTTGATCCTCCGGGGCTTTCACAAGAGACCCAGTACTTC.

CDR3: CASSFQVYTTSIVPYEQYF. The CDR3 DNA sequence: TGTGCCAGCAGCTTTCAGGTGTACACGACCAGTATCGTTCCCTACGAGCAGTACTTC. The chain recombines TRBV13 with TRBJ2-7; D remains ambiguous. Germline V gene sequence: CDR1 PRHDT, CDR2 FYEKMQ (reference sequence). CDR3 length: 19 residues. Trimming took off 3 bases at V and 2 bases at J, with 26 bases between the two ends.

The chain couples TRBV6-5 to TRBJ1-1; no firm D call. V lost 9 bases and J lost 8, with 16 bases in between. CDR3 length: 12 amino acids. Per germline, CDR1 MNHEY and CDR2 SVGAGI. CDR3 amino acids: CASFFPAGEAFF. The CDR3 DNA sequence: TGTGCCAGTTTTTTTCCTGCGGGGGAAGCTTTCTTT.

The chain couples TRBV27 to TRBJ1-1; perhaps TRBD1 as D (6 bases). The CDR3 extends over 17 amino acids. From germline, CDR1 is MNHEY and CDR2 SMNVEV (reference sequence). Trimming cost V 7 bases and J 1 base, with 22 bases left between them. The chain's CDR3 is CASTNHWGLGRNTEAFF. DNA of the CDR3: TGTGCCAGCACTAACCATTGGGGGCTGGGGAGGAACACTGAAGCTTTCTTT.

On this clonotype: A much larger clone lies one base from this, so it may be a read error. The V gene is TRBV4-1, the J gene TRBJ2-3, with no clear D. The CDR3 covers 12 residues. Germline CDR1 reads MGHRA; CDR2 reads YSYEKL. In DNA, the CDR3 is TGCGCCATCAGCCATATCACAGATACGCAGTATTTT. It is translated as CAISHITDTQYF.

This clonotype appeared many times. This chain links TRBV28 with TRBJ1-6; no definite D call. V lost 7 bases, J lost 9 bases, and 22 bases lay in between. The CDR3 contains 16 residues. Germline CDR1 and CDR2: MDHEN and SYDVKM. CDR3 in DNA: TGTGCCAGCATCTATCACTCGGCCACCCCTCGTTCACCCCTCCACTTT. Protein product: CASIYHSATPRSPLHF.